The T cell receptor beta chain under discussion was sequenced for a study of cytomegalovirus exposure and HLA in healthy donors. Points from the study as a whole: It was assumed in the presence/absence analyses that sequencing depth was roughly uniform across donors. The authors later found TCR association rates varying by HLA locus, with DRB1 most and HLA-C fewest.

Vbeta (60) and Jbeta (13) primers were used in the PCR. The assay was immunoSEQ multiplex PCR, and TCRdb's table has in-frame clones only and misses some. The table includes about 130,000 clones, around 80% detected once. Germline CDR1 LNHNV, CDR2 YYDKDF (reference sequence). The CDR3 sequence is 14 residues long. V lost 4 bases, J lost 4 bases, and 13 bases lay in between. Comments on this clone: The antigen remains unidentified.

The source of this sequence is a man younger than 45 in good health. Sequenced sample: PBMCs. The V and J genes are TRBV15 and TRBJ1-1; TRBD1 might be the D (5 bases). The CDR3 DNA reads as TGTGCCACCAGCATGGGACTCCGAGGCACTGAAGCTTTCTTT. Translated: CATSMGLRGTEAFF.